This is a list of T cell receptor beta chains from one sample in a study of CD8+CD57+ T cells in acquired aplastic anemia. TCRdb used MiXCR to reprocess the reads, holding one entry per CDR3 protein. The table lists 150,000 to 180,000 distinct CDR3 sequences, about 54% of them singletons. The sequencing sample was made of sorted CD4+, CD8+, or CD8+CD57+ T cells (not recorded which) from PBMCs. The receptor set was obtained from a human donor with aplastic anemia. Both conserved end residues are part of each CDR3. Each record gives: D gene, V gene, clone size, J gene, CDR3 protein, CDR3 DNA. A D gene is named only where the DNA matches it firmly. For some rows the clone size is stated as once, few or many, or as a class when expanded; others skip it.

D gene: NA
V gene: TRBV7-6
clone size: many
J gene: TRBJ1-4
CDR3 protein: CASSFPGEKLFF
CDR3 DNA: TGTGCCAGCAGCTTTCCAGGGGAAAAACTGTTTTTT

D gene: NA
V gene: TRBV9
clone size: NA
J gene: TRBJ1-1
CDR3 protein: CASSAYTGYTEAFF
CDR3 DNA: TGTGCCAGCAGCGCGTATACAGGGTACACTGAAGCTTTCTTT

D gene: NA
V gene: TRBV7-8
clone size: few
J gene: TRBJ1-4
CDR3 protein: CASSIGTEGEKLFF
CDR3 DNA: TGTGCCAGCAGTATCGGGACTGAGGGAGAAAAACTGTTTTTT

D gene: TRBD1
V gene: TRBV29-1
clone size: NA
J gene: TRBJ1-2
CDR3 protein: CSTRSGQGANYGYTF
CDR3 DNA: TGCAGCACCCGCAGTGGACAGGGGGCTAACTATGGCTACACCTTC

D gene: TRBD1
V gene: TRBV27
clone size: NA
J gene: TRBJ2-3
CDR3 protein: CASSWTGADTQYF
CDR3 DNA: TGTGCCAGCAGTTGGACAGGGGCAGATACGCAGTATTTT

D gene: TRBD2
V gene: TRBV7-2
clone size: NA
J gene: TRBJ2-7
CDR3 protein: CASTNYGGGRYEQYF
CDR3 DNA: TGTGCCAGCACCAACTACGGCGGCGGGAGGTACGAGCAGTACTTC

D gene: TRBD1
V gene: TRBV20-1
clone size: NA
J gene: TRBJ2-1
CDR3 protein: CSARATGTDEQFF
CDR3 DNA: TGCAGTGCTAGAGCGACAGGGACCGATGAGCAGTTCTTC

D gene: NA
V gene: TRBV27
clone size: few
J gene: TRBJ1-2
CDR3 protein: CASSFGLGVSYGYTF
CDR3 DNA: TGTGCCAGCAGTTTTGGTTTAGGGGTGAGCTATGGCTACACTTTC

D gene: NA
V gene: TRBV20-1
clone size: many
J gene: TRBJ2-3
CDR3 protein: CSAREGGPRDYYRDTQYF
CDR3 DNA: TGCAGTGCTAGAGAGGGGGGGCCCCGGGACTACTACAGGGATACGCAGTATTTT

D gene: NA
V gene: TRBV15
clone size: NA
J gene: TRBJ1-5
CDR3 protein: CATSNRRNQPQHF
CDR3 DNA: TGTGCCACCAGCAACAGACGAAATCAGCCCCAGCATTTT

D gene: TRBD1
V gene: TRBV15
clone size: NA
J gene: TRBJ1-1
CDR3 protein: CATSREAGGTEAFF
CDR3 DNA: TGTGCCACCAGCAGAGAGGCAGGGGGAACTGAAGCTTTCTTT

D gene: NA
V gene: TRBV20-1
clone size: NA
J gene: TRBJ2-7
CDR3 protein: CSARELVSEQYF
CDR3 DNA: TGCAGTGCTAGAGAACTAGTCTCCGAGCAGTACTTC

D gene: NA
V gene: TRBV10-3
clone size: NA
J gene: TRBJ2-1
CDR3 protein: CAIAATGTSNNEQFF
CDR3 DNA: TGTGCCATCGCGGCAACCGGGACTTCAAACAATGAGCAGTTCTTC

D gene: NA
V gene: TRBV9
clone size: NA
J gene: TRBJ1-6
CDR3 protein: CASSVQVHNSPLHF
CDR3 DNA: TGTGCCAGCAGCGTTCAGGTTCACAATTCACCCCTCCACTTT

D gene: TRBD1
V gene: TRBV19
clone size: many
J gene: TRBJ1-5
CDR3 protein: CASRATGGMSNQPQHF
CDR3 DNA: TGTGCCAGTAGAGCGACAGGGGGCATGAGCAATCAGCCCCAGCATTTT

D gene: TRBD1
V gene: TRBV5-1
clone size: many
J gene: TRBJ1-1
CDR3 protein: CASSRGQVEAFF
CDR3 DNA: TGCGCCAGCAGCAGGGGACAGGTGGAAGCTTTCTTT

D gene: NA
V gene: TRBV2
clone size: NA
J gene: TRBJ2-7
CDR3 protein: CASSEGQGKGEQYF
CDR3 DNA: TGTGCCAGCAGTGAGGGGCAGGGAAAAGGCGAGCAGTACTTC

D gene: NA
V gene: TRBV15
clone size: NA
J gene: TRBJ2-7
CDR3 protein: CATSGGHNYEQYF
CDR3 DNA: TGTGCCACCAGCGGGGGACACAACTACGAGCAGTACTTC

D gene: NA
V gene: TRBV12-3/TRBV12-4
clone size: NA
J gene: TRBJ1-6
CDR3 protein: CASRQGTSPLHF
CDR3 DNA: TGTGCCAGCAGACAGGGCACTTCACCCCTCCACTTT

D gene: NA
V gene: TRBV19
clone size: NA
J gene: TRBJ1-5
CDR3 protein: CASSSGSGGNQPQHF
CDR3 DNA: TGTGCCAGTAGTAGTGGTTCAGGAGGGAATCAGCCCCAGCATTTT

D gene: NA
V gene: TRBV5-6
clone size: many
J gene: TRBJ2-1
CDR3 protein: CASHGVAGSYNEQFF
CDR3 DNA: TGTGCCAGCCATGGAGTGGCGGGGTCCTACAATGAGCAGTTCTTC

D gene: NA
V gene: TRBV7-9
clone size: many
J gene: TRBJ1-5
CDR3 protein: CASSFTGTINQPQHF
CDR3 DNA: TGTGCCAGCAGCTTTACCGGGACAATAAATCAGCCCCAGCATTTT

D gene: TRBD2
V gene: TRBV24-1
clone size: NA
J gene: TRBJ2-7
CDR3 protein: CATSAPGLRSFEQYF
CDR3 DNA: TGTGCCACCAGTGCCCCGGGACTACGCTCCTTCGAGCAGTACTTC

D gene: NA
V gene: TRBV20-1
clone size: NA
J gene: TRBJ1-2
CDR3 protein: CRGEGPSNMRGYTF
CDR3 DNA: TGCAGGGGGGAGGGTCCGTCGAATATGAGAGGCTACACCTTC

D gene: TRBD1
V gene: TRBV10-2
clone size: many
J gene: TRBJ1-1
CDR3 protein: CASRDRGPTEAFF
CDR3 DNA: TGCGCCAGCAGGGACAGGGGGCCCACTGAAGCTTTCTTT

D gene: TRBD1
V gene: TRBV19
clone size: few
J gene: TRBJ1-1
CDR3 protein: CASSAKDRVTEAFF
CDR3 DNA: TGTGCCAGTAGTGCAAAAGACAGGGTCACTGAAGCTTTCTTT

D gene: NA
V gene: TRBV29-1
clone size: NA
J gene: TRBJ2-2
CDR3 protein: CSVRLTGHVELFF
CDR3 DNA: TGCAGCGTTCGGTTGACAGGTCACGTGGAGCTGTTTTTT

D gene: TRBD1
V gene: TRBV7-8
clone size: NA
J gene: TRBJ1-1
CDR3 protein: CASSAPQGRTEAFF
CDR3 DNA: TGTGCCAGCAGCGCCCCACAGGGGAGGACTGAAGCTTTCTTT

D gene: TRBD1
V gene: TRBV7-6
clone size: NA
J gene: TRBJ1-2
CDR3 protein: CASSSDRGREANYGYTF
CDR3 DNA: TGTGCCAGCAGCTCGGACAGGGGGCGCGAAGCTAACTATGGCTACACCTTC

D gene: TRBD1
V gene: TRBV10-3
clone size: NA
J gene: TRBJ1-6
CDR3 protein: CAINDRGGGSPLHF
CDR3 DNA: TGTGCCATCAATGACAGGGGAGGGGGATCACCCCTCCACTTT

D gene: NA
V gene: TRBV6-1
clone size: many
J gene: TRBJ2-7
CDR3 protein: CASSLQGLEQYF
CDR3 DNA: TGTGCCAGCAGTCTTCAGGGGCTTGAGCAGTACTTC

D gene: NA
V gene: TRBV11-1
clone size: NA
J gene: TRBJ2-3
CDR3 protein: CASSLAGGRTTDTQYF
CDR3 DNA: TGTGCCAGCAGCTTAGCGGGGGGGCGTACGACAGATACGCAGTATTTT

D gene: TRBD2
V gene: TRBV7-9
clone size: many
J gene: TRBJ2-5
CDR3 protein: CASSKTSGGEETQYF
CDR3 DNA: TGTGCCAGCAGCAAGACTAGCGGGGGTGAAGAGACCCAGTACTTC

D gene: NA
V gene: TRBV19
clone size: NA
J gene: TRBJ1-2
CDR3 protein: CASRPDVNYGYTF
CDR3 DNA: TGTGCCAGTAGACCGGACGTGAACTATGGCTACACCTTC

D gene: NA
V gene: TRBV11-1
clone size: many
J gene: TRBJ1-2
CDR3 protein: CASSLESAGNYGYTF
CDR3 DNA: TGTGCCAGCAGCTTAGAGTCGGCCGGGAACTATGGCTACACCTTC

D gene: NA
V gene: TRBV20-1
clone size: few
J gene: TRBJ2-3
CDR3 protein: CSVSVSVPMNTQYF
CDR3 DNA: TGCAGTGTCTCGGTGAGCGTGCCTATGAATACGCAGTATTTT

D gene: NA
V gene: TRBV15
clone size: many
J gene: TRBJ1-4
CDR3 protein: CATSTGAGSTNEKLFF
CDR3 DNA: TGTGCCACCAGCACGGGGGCGGGCTCAACTAATGAAAAACTGTTTTTT

D gene: NA
V gene: TRBV7-8
clone size: NA
J gene: TRBJ1-2
CDR3 protein: CASSQEAVYGYTF
CDR3 DNA: TGTGCCAGCAGCCAGGAGGCCGTCTATGGCTACACCTTC

D gene: NA
V gene: TRBV6-1
clone size: many
J gene: TRBJ1-1
CDR3 protein: CASSVGGWNTEAFF
CDR3 DNA: TGTGCCAGCAGTGTGGGGGGCTGGAACACTGAAGCTTTCTTT

D gene: TRBD2
V gene: TRBV7-3
clone size: once
J gene: TRBJ2-3
CDR3 protein: CASSSSGRSTDTQYF
CDR3 DNA: TGTGCCAGCAGCTCTAGCGGACGTAGCACAGATACGCAGTATTTT

D gene: NA
V gene: TRBV6-1
clone size: many
J gene: TRBJ2-7
CDR3 protein: CASSGYRDTYEQYF
CDR3 DNA: TGTGCCAGCAGTGGATACAGGGATACCTACGAGCAGTACTTC